This TCR beta chain emerged from a study of cytomegalovirus exposure and HLA in healthy donors. The study, taken as a whole, reports: In all likelihood, a cluster of highly shared sequence variants was a sequencing artifact.

In regard to this clone: Its matching antigen is unknown.

PCR employed 60 Vbeta and 13 Jbeta primers. Original processing methods: A follow-up analysis tallied 73 million or so unique TCR beta chains, some 9.9 million shared. Sequencing used immunoSEQ multiplex PCR; TCRdb keeps in-frame clones, though not all of them. From that table come the V and J calls and clone size; the DNA was used to work out D and trimming. This table has about 110,000 clones, 75% to 80% appearing once. Trimming took off 1 base at V and 4 bases at J, with 11 bases between the two ends. Germline V CDR1 and CDR2: GTSNPN, SVGIG (reference sequence). The CDR3 length is 14 residues. The chain uses TRBV30 and TRBJ1-3, with a tentative D call TRBD1 (6 bases). Sample: PBMCs. The receptor comes from a woman aged 30 to 39 in good health and CMV-seronegative. The CDR3 DNA sequence: TGTGCCTGGAGTGGCGGGGGCTCGGGAAACACCATATATTTT. Protein: CAWSGGGSGNTIYF.